These T cell receptor beta chains were read from a single sample in a study of identical twins. TCRdb used MiXCR to reprocess the 5' RACE reads, holding one entry per CDR3 protein. The repertoire holds 1.5 million or so distinct CDR3 sequences, with about 32% as singletons. The specimen was cord blood. The receptors here all came from a newborn girl in good health. CDR3s include the opening cysteine and the closing phenylalanine or tryptophan. D genes are given only for firm matches. Clone size is shown for a subset of rows, as once, few, many or a class of expanded clone.

j_call,clone_size,d_call,v_call,cdr3_aa,cdr3_nt
TRBJ2-5,few,TRBD1,TRBV20-1,CSARVPRTGEETQYF,TGCAGTGCTAGAGTCCCTAGGACAGGGGAAGAGACCCAGTACTTC
TRBJ2-7,.,.,TRBV20-1,CSARRDPSYNEQYF,TGCAGTGCTAGGCGGGATCCCTCCTACAATGAGCAGTACTTC
TRBJ1-5,.,.,TRBV20-1,CSASPSYSNQPQHF,TGCAGTGCTAGCCCTTCTTATAGCAATCAGCCCCAGCATTTT
TRBJ1-4,.,TRBD1,TRBV12-3/TRBV12-4,CASRPTGGNEKLFF,TGTGCCAGCAGACCGACAGGGGGAAATGAAAAACTGTTTTTT
TRBJ2-3,.,TRBD2,TRBV14,CASSQSGTTLLTQYF,TGTGCCAGCAGCCAAAGTGGGACTACGCTCCTCACGCAGTATTTT
TRBJ1-5,few,.,TRBV6-1,CASSEYSRDGSNQPQHF,TGTGCCAGCAGTGAATATTCCCGGGACGGGAGCAATCAGCCCCAGCATTTT
TRBJ2-3,.,.,TRBV4-1,CASSQATMGFRSTDTQYF,TGCGCCAGCAGCCAAGCCACCATGGGTTTCCGGAGTACAGATACGCAGTATTTT
TRBJ2-3,.,.,TRBV20-1,CRAMIGADTQYF,TGCAGGGCTATGATAGGAGCAGATACGCAGTATTTT
TRBJ2-2,.,TRBD2,TRBV20-1,CSARDGGLAGARANTGELFF,TGCAGTGCTAGAGATGGAGGACTAGCGGGAGCCAGGGCGAACACCGGGGAGCTGTTTTTT
TRBJ2-1,few,.,TRBV20-1,CSARGDYHEQFF,TGCAGTGCTAGAGGTGACTATCATGAGCAGTTCTTC
TRBJ1-1,.,.,TRBV27,CASSLFWGTTEAFF,TGTGCCAGCAGTTTATTCTGGGGGACCACTGAAGCTTTCTTT